The 5 T cell receptor beta chains reported below all come from one sample, sequenced in a study of blood T cell repertoires in COVID-19 (dated by TCRdb to 2019 to 2021). Libraries were made using the immunoSEQ multiplex PCR assay. TCRdb re-hosts the immuneACCESS table, in-frame sequences only. Its copies lack some clones; in the studies checked, an unresolved V gene accounts for under half of them, and the cause for the rest is not known. The sample profile shows roughly 250,000 clones; roughly 84% of them were found once. The ten largest make up 1.5% to 1.7% of the sample. The specimen was peripheral blood. The receptor source for this set is a woman in her thirties or forties who had recovered from COVID-19.

This chain links TRBV6-2 or TRBV6-3 with TRBJ1-6; 9 bases are shared with TRBD1. J lost 10 bases, V lost 2 bases, and 9 bases had no gene match. This CDR3 spans 16 amino acids. Germline V gene sequence: CDR1 MNHEY, CDR2 SVGEGT. CDR3 amino acids: CASSYSWGTGWSPLHF. In nucleotides, the CDR3 is TGTGCCAGCAGTTACAGTTGGGGGACAGGGTGGTCACCCCTCCACTTT.

The V call is TRBV6-5, the J call TRBJ1-3, with 7 nucleotides matching TRBD1. The ends lost 6 bases at V and 3 bases at J; junction bases unmatched: 2. The CDR3 spans 13 residues. CDR1 and CDR2 from the germline V gene are MNHEY and SVGAGI. The CDR3 here is CASRRQGGNTIYF. The DNA for the CDR3 is TGTGCCAGCAGAAGACAGGGTGGAAACACCATATATTTT.

This clone was recorded only once. The chain combines TRBV29-1 with TRBJ2-5, with D possibly matching TRBD1 (7 bases). V dropped 0 bases and J dropped 2 bases, with 10 bases sitting between them. Germline assignment: CDR1 SQVTM and CDR2 ANQGSEA. CDR3 size: 14 residues. The CDR3 sequence is CSVEDSGGQETQYF. For the CDR3, the DNA is TGCAGCGTTGAAGATTCAGGGGGGCAAGAGACCCAGTACTTC.

This chain links TRBV28 with TRBJ2-6, with 7 positions matching TRBD1. This CDR3 has 17 amino acids. The ends lost 3 bases at V and 0 bases at J; junction bases unmatched: 5. Germline lookup yields CDR1 MDHEN and CDR2 SYDVKM. CDR3 residues: CASSFYGQASGANVLTF. The CDR3, as DNA: TGTGCCAGCAGTTTTTACGGACAGGCCTCTGGGGCCAACGTCCTGACTTTC.

The J gene is TRBJ1-4, the V gene TRBV2, with unresolved D. The CDR3 spans 15 residues. Trimming pared 5 bases from V and 3 bases from J, leaving 13 bases between. CDR1 SNHLY and CDR2 FYNNEI come from the germline V gene. CDR3 DNA: TGTGCCAGCAGTCCCTCCCGGAGAGCTAATGAAAAACTGTTTTTT. Translating it yields CASSPSRRANEKLFF.